This TCR beta chain is drawn from a study of chemoradiotherapy in HPV16-positive cancers. Turning to the study itself: Candidate HPV-specific T-cell clones and common TCR motifs came from functional assays in a couple of HPV16-positive patients.

From germline, CDR1 is SGHRS and CDR2 YFSETQ. The CDR3 totals 16 residues. V shed 0 bases and J shed 2 bases, with 14 bases lying between them. Measured with immunoSEQ multiplex PCR; TCRdb has only the in-frame clones, and not every one. This sample has tens of thousands of clones, with roughly 95% found just once. With regard to this clone: Its matching antigen is unknown.

General observations from the study: Candidate HPV-specific clones and E7-related TCR motifs grew in tumor during treatment. Better recurrence-free survival went with HPV-responsive T-cell expansion in HPV16-positive patients.

The gene calls are TRBV5-1 and TRBJ1-1, with D hard to call. This clonotype was sampled from a human donor with HPV-associated anogenital cancer. The sample here was taken from a patient who underwent chemoradiotherapy. The CDR3 loop reads CASSLGADFINTEAFF. The CDR3 DNA sequence: TGCGCCAGCAGCTTGGGGGCCGACTTCATCAACACTGAAGCTTTCTTT.